These 7 T cell receptor beta chains were all obtained from the same sample, sequenced in a study of T cells after yellow fever vaccination. TCRdb re-derived calls from the 5' RACE reads in MiXCR, one entry per CDR3 protein. The table has some 300,000 distinct CDR3 sequences, roughly 8.7% seen once; the top ten hold about 3.7%. This sample comprised CD4+ T cells sorted from PBMCs, obtained 5 days after the yellow fever booster vaccination. The receptors derive from a man younger than 35 who received the YFV17D yellow fever vaccine.

The chain is built from TRBV6-1 and TRBJ1-1, with 8 bases matching TRBD1. The CDR3 runs 14 residues. Trimming took 11 bases from V and 2 from J; bases not matched to a gene: 10. Per the germline V gene, CDR1 is MNHNS and CDR2 is SASEGT. The CDR3 DNA reads as TGTGCCGGCCGACAGGGGAGCTTTAACACTGAAGCTTTCTTT. Translated, it gives CAGRQGSFNTEAFF.

There are a few counts of this clonotype. The CDR3 coding sequence is TGTGCCAGCATACTCGCCGGGACAGACTCCTACAATGAGCAGTTCTTC. Its translation is CASILAGTDSYNEQFF. This rearrangement joins TRBV6-6 to TRBJ2-1; 7 bases align to TRBD1. The CDR3 loop spans 16 amino acids. V was pared by 7 bases and J by 0 bases, with 9 bases of the junction left unmatched. From germline, CDR1 is MNHNY and CDR2 SVGAGI (reference sequence).

This clonotype was counted a few times. The chain carries TRBV4-2 and TRBJ1-5; 7 positions agree with TRBD1. V shed 0 bases and J 1 base; nucleotides not matched to a gene: 0. Germline lookup yields CDR1 LGHNA and CDR2 YNFKEQ. CDR3 size: 15 residues. The CDR3 is CASSQEDRSNQPQHF. The CDR3 nucleotides are TGTGCCAGCAGCCAAGAGGACAGGAGCAATCAGCCCCAGCATTTT.

The rearrangement joins TRBV18 to TRBJ2-4; the D is unclear. The germline gives CDR1 KGHSH, CDR2 LQKENI. Deletions cut 5 bases from V and 1 base from J, with 9 bases between. The CDR3 spans 14 residues. The CDR3 DNA reads as TGTGCCAGCTCAGGAACGTGGGCCAAAAACATTCAGTACTTC. It is translated as CASSGTWAKNIQYF.

This clonotype appeared many times. This chain joins TRBV18 and TRBJ2-1, with 11 nucleotides matching TRBD2. Germline V gene data show CDR1 as KGHSH and CDR2 as LQKENI. Losses at the gene ends were 1 base for V and 7 bases for J; bases not matched to a gene: 3. This CDR3 region has 15 residues. CDR3 residues: CASSPRLAGGNEQFF. The CDR3 nucleotides are TGTGCCAGCTCACCACGGCTAGCGGGGGGAAATGAGCAGTTCTTC. Looking up the rest from reference TRBV18 and TRBJ2-1 gives the full variable domain: NAGVMQNPRHLVRRRGQEARLRCSPMKGHSHVYWYRQLPEEGLKFMVYLQKENIIDESGMPKERFSAEFPKEGPSILRIQQVVRGDSAAYFCASSPRLAGGNEQFFGPGTRLTVL.

The CDR3 bases are TGCGCCAGCAGCCCGGCCGGGGTTCGAGCAGATACGCAGTATTTT. Protein product: CASSPAGVRADTQYF. The chain combines TRBV5-1 with TRBJ2-3; tentative D call: TRBD2 (5 bases). Germline V gene sequence: CDR1 SGHRS, CDR2 YFSETQ. The CDR3 consists of 15 residues. Trimming pared 4 bases from V and 4 bases from J, leaving 16 bases between.

This clonotype was observed a few times. J is TRBJ1-2 and V is TRBV6-7; 12 bases map to TRBD1. TRBV6-7 is assigned to the ORF class and has an uncertain function. With V trimmed by 5 bases and J by 4 bases, 8 bases remained unmatched. This CDR3 region has 16 residues. The CDR3 reads CASSRDRGPRFYGYTF. CDR3 coding DNA: TGTGCCAGCAGTCGGGACAGGGGGCCCCGCTTCTATGGCTACACCTTC.